These T cell receptor beta chains were read from a single sample in a study of cytotoxic CD8 clonotypes in ibrutinib-treated CLL. Produced via immunoSEQ multiplex PCR; TCRdb's table is partial and in-frame only. Found here are approximately 320,000 clones, 67% of them singletons; the top ten hold 5% to 6.5%. The source material was PBMCs, sampled after 36 months of ibrutinib treatment. The receptors derive from a human donor with chronic lymphocytic leukemia. The CDR3 runs from the conserved cysteine through the conserved F or W. Each record gives: V gene, D gene, J gene, clone size, CDR3 DNA, CDR3 protein. The D gene is left open where the match is weak. Expanded clones get a size class; other rows say once, few or many, or leave the size out.

v_gene: TRBV2
d_gene: TRBD2
j_gene: TRBJ2-4
abundance: few
CDR3nt: TGTGCCAGCAGTGTTAGTAGCGGGAGCGCGGACATTCAGTACTTC
CDR3aa: CASSVSSGSADIQYF

v_gene: TRBV2
d_gene: TRBD1
j_gene: TRBJ2-1
abundance: -
CDR3nt: TGTGCCAGCAGTGACGAGGTCTACGGGACAGATGAGCAGTTCTTC
CDR3aa: CASSDEVYGTDEQFF

v_gene: TRBV18
d_gene: TRBD2
j_gene: TRBJ2-7
abundance: -
CDR3nt: TGTGCCAGTTCCCCGGGGGGGCTCGAGCAGTACTTC
CDR3aa: CASSPGGLEQYF

v_gene: TRBV9
d_gene: -
j_gene: TRBJ2-5
abundance: -
CDR3nt: TGTGCCAGCAGCGCATCATGGGGGGCCCAAGAGACCCAGTACTTC
CDR3aa: CASSASWGAQETQYF

v_gene: TRBV10-2
d_gene: -
j_gene: TRBJ2-2
abundance: few
CDR3nt: TGCGCCAGCCTCGCCCCGACAGGGAACACCGGGGAGCTGTTTTTT
CDR3aa: CASLAPTGNTGELFF

v_gene: TRBV29-1
d_gene: TRBD1
j_gene: TRBJ2-3
abundance: -
CDR3nt: TGCAGCGTCCCGACAGGGGGACCCACAGATACGCAGTATTTT
CDR3aa: CSVPTGGPTDTQYF

v_gene: TRBV6-1
d_gene: -
j_gene: TRBJ1-5
abundance: -
CDR3nt: TGTGCCAGCAGTGTTGAGGGACCCCAGCCCCAGCATTTT
CDR3aa: CASSVEGPQPQHF

v_gene: TRBV9
d_gene: -
j_gene: TRBJ2-2
abundance: -
CDR3nt: TGTGCCAGCAGCTCCGGGCACCACGGGGAGCTGTTTTTT
CDR3aa: CASSSGHHGELFF

v_gene: TRBV10-3
d_gene: -
j_gene: TRBJ2-7
abundance: once
CDR3nt: TGTGCCATCATGGGTCCGATGGGGAGTACGAACGAGCAGTACTTC
CDR3aa: CAIMGPMGSTNEQYF

v_gene: TRBV23-1
d_gene: -
j_gene: TRBJ2-4
abundance: -
CDR3nt: TGCGCCAGCAGTCAACGGGGGCGCAGGACCAAAAACATTCAGTACTTC
CDR3aa: CASSQRGRRTKNIQYF